Listed below are T cell receptor beta chains from one sample, sequenced in a study of CD8 T cells in ankylosing spondylitis. In TCRdb, the 5' RACE reads were re-called with MiXCR into one record per CDR3 protein. The data hold approximately 220,000 distinct CDR3 sequences, with 20% to 30% observed a single time. The sample was blood, either unsorted or a sorted T cell fraction (not recorded which). These receptors all stem from a male donor with ankylosing spondylitis or in good health (not recorded which). Each CDR3 is given with its conserved first and last residue. The order of the fields is J gene, V gene, clone size, D gene, CDR3 DNA, CDR3 protein. D genes are given only for firm matches. Not every row has a clone size; where given, it reads once, few, many or a size class.

TRBJ2-3,TRBV6-1,few,-,TGTGCCAGCAGGCCCAGGGTGCAGACAGATACGCAGTATTTT,CASRPRVQTDTQYF
TRBJ2-1,TRBV29-1,-,-,TGCAGCGTTGAAGTAAAGAAAAAGACCTACAATGAGCAGTTCTTC,CSVEVKKKTYNEQFF
TRBJ2-3,TRBV5-1,-,-,TGCGCCAGCAGCCCGGGACTGAGGGGAGATACGCAGTATTTT,CASSPGLRGDTQYF
TRBJ2-7,TRBV4-2,-,-,TGTGCCAGCAGCCAAGAACTCTCCTACGAGCAGTACTTC,CASSQELSYEQYF
TRBJ2-7,TRBV3-1,-,-,TGTGCCAGCAGCCATCCCAGGGACTCCTACGAGCAGTACTTC,CASSHPRDSYEQYF
TRBJ1-1,TRBV6-5,-,-,-,CASILGANTEAFF
TRBJ1-1,TRBV7-9,-,-,TGTGCCAGCAGGCCTACATTGGGACGGCTGAACACTGAAGCTTTCTTT,CASRPTLGRLNTEAFF
TRBJ2-4,TRBV20-1,-,-,TGCAGTGCTACTAGCGCAAAAAACATTCAGTACTTC,CSATSAKNIQYF
TRBJ2-1,TRBV18,many,-,TGTGCCAGCTCACCTAATACGCTCGCGGCCGCCAATGAGCAGTTCTTC,CASSPNTLAAANEQFF
TRBJ1-4,TRBV28,many,-,TGTGCCAGCAGGCCCTCCGGGGGACTCGATGAAAAACTGTTTTTT,CASRPSGGLDEKLFF
TRBJ2-5,TRBV20-1,-,TRBD1,TGCAGTGCTAGTGAGACAGGGGGCGGTGAGACCCAGTACTTC,CSASETGGGETQYF
TRBJ1-1,TRBV6-5,many,-,TGTGCCAGCAGTTACTCGATCGCGAAGTGGAACACTGAAGCTTTCTTT,CASSYSIAKWNTEAFF
TRBJ2-2,TRBV11-2,few,-,TGTGCCAGCAGCTTATTGCAGGGGCAATTCACCGGGGAGCTGTTTTTT,CASSLLQGQFTGELFF
TRBJ1-6,TRBV12-3/TRBV12-4,-,-,TGTGCCAGCAGTTTCAGTTATAATTCACCCCTCCACTTT,CASSFSYNSPLHF
TRBJ1-6,TRBV7-3,-,TRBD1,TGTGCCAGCAGCTTAGGGGACAGTAATTCACCCCTCCACTTT,CASSLGDSNSPLHF
TRBJ1-1,TRBV29-1,few,-,TGCAGCGTCAACAGGGCCAAGAACACTGAAGCTTTCTTT,CSVNRAKNTEAFF
TRBJ2-1,TRBV12-3/TRBV12-4,few,TRBD2,TGTGCCAGCAGTCGTCTAGCGGGAGAGGGCTACAATGAGCAGTTCTTC,CASSRLAGEGYNEQFF
TRBJ2-1,TRBV20-1,few,TRBD2,TGCAGTGTTGCTAGCGGGGTATATGAGCAGTTCTTC,CSVASGVYEQFF
TRBJ1-6,TRBV6-5,-,-,TGTGCCAGCAGTTACGCCCGGACACCGAATTCACCCCTCCACTTT,CASSYARTPNSPLHF
TRBJ2-1,TRBV29-1,-,-,TGCAGCGTTGCTTCGGGAGCTCGCTCCTACAATGAGCAGTTCTTC,CSVASGARSYNEQFF
TRBJ2-1,TRBV20-1,-,-,TGCAGTGCTACCTTAGCCGGGAGCTCCTACAATGAGCAGTTCTTC,CSATLAGSSYNEQFF
TRBJ2-7,TRBV12-3/TRBV12-4,-,TRBD1,TGTGCCAGCAGTCAGACAGGGGGGTGGAACGAGCAGTACTTC,CASSQTGGWNEQYF
TRBJ2-1,TRBV12-3/TRBV12-4,many,TRBD2,TGTGCCAGCAGTTTCACGGGACTAGCGGTTAGTCAGTTCTTC,CASSFTGLAVSQFF
TRBJ2-2,TRBV7-2,few,-,TGTGCCAGCAGCCAGAAAAACACCGGGGAGCTGTTTTTT,CASSQKNTGELFF
TRBJ2-1,TRBV7-6,many,TRBD2,TGTGCCAGCAGCTTAGAGGCTAGCGGGAGGGCCTACAATGAGCAGTTCTTC,CASSLEASGRAYNEQFF
TRBJ2-1,TRBV20-1,-,TRBD1,TGCAGTGCGGAGGACAGGGTGGCCAATGAGCAGTTCTTC,CSAEDRVANEQFF
TRBJ2-7,TRBV20-1,few,-,TGCAGTGCAGAGCCGTCCGGGAGCGACGAGCAGTACTTC,CSAEPSGSDEQYF
TRBJ2-5,TRBV5-1,many,-,TGCGCCAGCAGCTTAGGCAGCCAAGAGACCCAGTACTTC,CASSLGSQETQYF
TRBJ1-1,TRBV3-1,many,-,TGTGCCAGCAGCCAAGAGTTAGGGGGTGGGGCTTTCTTT,CASSQELGGGAFF
TRBJ1-5,TRBV20-1,-,TRBD1,TGCAGTGCTAGCCACGGGACAGGCTCCAATCAGCCCCAGCATTTT,CSASHGTGSNQPQHF
TRBJ2-7,TRBV19,-,-,TGTGCCAGTAGTATCGGCGGGACGAACTACGAGCAGTACTTC,CASSIGGTNYEQYF
TRBJ2-4,TRBV2,-,TRBD2,TGTGCCAGCTCCTCCCGGGGGGGACAATGGAACATTCAGTACTTC,CASSSRGGQWNIQYF
TRBJ1-5,TRBV20-1,few,-,TGCAGTGCTACCCAGGGTTCGGCGTGGAGCAATCAGCCCCAGCATTTT,CSATQGSAWSNQPQHF
TRBJ2-3,TRBV20-1,many,TRBD1,TGCAGTGCCCCACCGGGGACAGGGTTTGACGACGCAGATACGCAGTATTTT,CSAPPGTGFDDADTQYF
TRBJ1-1,TRBV24-1,-,-,TGTGCCACCAGTGACAGGGAGAGGACTGAAGCTTTCTTT,CATSDRERTEAFF
TRBJ2-1,TRBV6-4,-,TRBD2,TGTGCCAGCAGAGGCGCTAGCGGGGGATACAATGAGCAGTTCTTC,CASRGASGGYNEQFF
TRBJ2-3,TRBV9,many,-,TGTGCCAGCAGCGTAGATCTCGCGGATACGCAGTATTTT,CASSVDLADTQYF